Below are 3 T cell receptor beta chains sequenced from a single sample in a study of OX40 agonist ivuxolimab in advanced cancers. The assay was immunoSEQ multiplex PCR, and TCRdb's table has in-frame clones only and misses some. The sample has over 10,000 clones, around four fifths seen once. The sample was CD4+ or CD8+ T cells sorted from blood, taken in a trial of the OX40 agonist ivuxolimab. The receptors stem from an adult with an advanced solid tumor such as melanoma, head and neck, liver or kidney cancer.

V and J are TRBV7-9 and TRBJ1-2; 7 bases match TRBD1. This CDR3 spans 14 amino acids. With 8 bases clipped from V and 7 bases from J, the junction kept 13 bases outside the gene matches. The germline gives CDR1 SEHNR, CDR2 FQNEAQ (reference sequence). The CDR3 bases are TGTGCCAGCTTCACGGGGACAGTCCTAGGTGGCTACACCTTC. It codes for CASFTGTVLGGYTF.

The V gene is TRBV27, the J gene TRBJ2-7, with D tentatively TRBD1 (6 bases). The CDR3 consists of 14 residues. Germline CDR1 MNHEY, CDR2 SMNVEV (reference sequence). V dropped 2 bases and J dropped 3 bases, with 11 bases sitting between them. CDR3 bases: TGTGCCAGCAGTTTAACAGGGATATTCTACGAGCAGTACTTC. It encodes CASSLTGIFYEQYF.

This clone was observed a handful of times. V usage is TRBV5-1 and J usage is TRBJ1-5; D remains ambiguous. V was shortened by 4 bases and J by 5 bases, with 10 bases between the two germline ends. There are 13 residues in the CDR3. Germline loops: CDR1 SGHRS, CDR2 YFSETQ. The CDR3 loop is CASSEGSHQPQHF. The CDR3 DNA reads TGCGCCAGCAGCGAAGGATCCCATCAGCCCCAGCATTTT.